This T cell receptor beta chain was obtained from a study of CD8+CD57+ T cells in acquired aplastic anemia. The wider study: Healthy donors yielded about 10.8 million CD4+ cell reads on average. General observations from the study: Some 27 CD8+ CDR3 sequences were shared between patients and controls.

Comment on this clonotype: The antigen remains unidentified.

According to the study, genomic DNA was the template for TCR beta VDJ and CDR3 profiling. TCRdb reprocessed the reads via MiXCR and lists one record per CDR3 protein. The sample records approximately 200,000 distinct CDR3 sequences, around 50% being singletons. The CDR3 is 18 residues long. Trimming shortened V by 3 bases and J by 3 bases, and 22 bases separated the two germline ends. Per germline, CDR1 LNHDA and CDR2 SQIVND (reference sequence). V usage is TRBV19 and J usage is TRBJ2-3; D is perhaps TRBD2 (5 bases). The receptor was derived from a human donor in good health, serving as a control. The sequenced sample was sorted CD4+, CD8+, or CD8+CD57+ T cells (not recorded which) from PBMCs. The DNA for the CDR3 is TGTGCCAGTAGTATTTCACATCAACTACCGACGGGGACAGATACGCAGTATTTT. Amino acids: CASSISHQLPTGTDTQYF.